This T cell receptor beta chain was identified in a study of blood T cells in healthy people across ages. General study points: It was found that TCR beta diversity correlated strongly with the percentage of naive T cells. Expanded clonotype shifts may have been confounded, as the donors had an unknown CMV status.

A remark on this clonotype: Its antigen is not known.

A sample-barcoded 5' primer and a J-beta primer mix were used in a second PCR of about 7 to 12 cycles. TCRdb redid the calling of the 5' RACE reads with MiXCR, one entry per CDR3 protein. The table records hundreds of thousands of distinct CDR3 sequences, approximately 47% of them present only once. The CDR3 spans 16 residues. CDR1 is SGHTA and CDR2 is FQGNSA in the germline V gene. The ends were cut back, 5 bases at V and 1 base at J, with 17 bases in the middle. Per individual sample, total RNA of at least 5 micrograms was extracted. This TCR was recovered from a man between 60 and 75 years old in good health. This chain connects TRBV7-2 to TRBJ1-2, with D perhaps TRBD1 (5 bases). The sample consisted of blood. Here the CDR3 reads CASSPRETAFNYGYTF. In DNA form, the CDR3 reads TGTGCCAGCAGCCCAAGGGAGACAGCCTTTAACTATGGCTACACCTTC.